This T cell receptor (beta chain) was found in a study of T cell responses to AZD1222 COVID-19 vaccine. Broader study findings: The donor group comprised mostly white British people and more females; the analysis possibly underestimated clonal diversity. With two AZD1222 doses given, Spike-specific TCR breadth and depth both rose. Only 5 or 6 individuals given AZD1222 were seropositive at baseline.

The protocol was immunoSEQ multiplex PCR, while the TCRdb copy is restricted to in-frame clones and leaves out a portion. The sample lists 120,000 or so clones; 92% were seen once. Remarks on this clone: The antigen is not known.

Both about-4-week and about-12-week second-dose recipients were combined. Germline CDR1 and CDR2: SGHNT and YYREEE (reference sequence). With V trimmed by 2 bases and J by 9 bases, 12 bases remained unmatched. The CDR3 consists of 16 residues. The specimen was peripheral blood, collected 28 days after the second AZD1222 dose. The V call is TRBV5-4, the J call TRBJ2-1; TRBD2 matches at 9 bases. The receptor's source is an adult who received the AZD1222 COVID-19 vaccine. The CDR3 loop reads CASSFTRGGVDLEQFF. CDR3 coding DNA: TGTGCCAGCAGCTTTACGCGGGGGGGTGTGGATCTTGAGCAGTTCTTC.